The 3 T cell receptor beta chains below all came from one sample that was sequenced in a study of T cell clonotyping in hematopoietic cell transplantation. Assay: immunoSEQ multiplex PCR; the TCRdb copy retains only in-frame clones and omits some. The sample has under 15,000 clones, 75% to 95% seen once. Sequenced: peripheral blood mononuclear cells. The receptors derive from a young man in good health. Some clones in this sample may be carry-over from other donors' samples.

This sequence joins TRBV2 and TRBJ2-1; no firm D call. Trimming shortened V by 11 bases and J by 15 bases, and 17 bases separated the two germline ends. This CDR3 spans 10 amino acids. Germline V CDR1 and CDR2: SNHLY, FYNNEI. This CDR3 is CASDGGKAFF. CDR3 bases: TGTGCCTCGGATGGCGGAAAGGCGTTCTTC.

The gene calls are TRBV6-5 and TRBJ2-3; TRBD2 is a possible D gene (5 bases). The CDR3 consists of 14 residues. Germline CDR1 and CDR2: MNHEY and SVGAGI. With 10 bases removed from V and 0 bases from J, the gap between germline ends came to 14 bases. The CDR3 region is CATISGGSTDTQYF. CDR3 nucleotide sequence: TGTGCCACTATAAGTGGCGGGAGCACAGATACGCAGTATTTT.

The rearrangement uses TRBV5-1 and TRBJ2-5; the match to TRBD2 covers 10 bases. CDR3 length: 14 residues. V trimming: 4 bases; J trimming: 4 bases; junction bases outside the gene matches: 4. Germline-derived CDR1 and CDR2 are SGHRS and YFSETQ. For the CDR3, the DNA is TGCGCCAGCAGCCTAACTAGCGGGGTAGAGACCCAGTACTTC. It specifies CASSLTSGVETQYF.